A selection of T cell receptor beta chains follows, all from one sample in a study of lymphopenia after photon versus proton radiotherapy. Some clones are missing from TCRdb's copy, which holds only in-frame ones; the method was immunoSEQ multiplex PCR. There are over 55,000 clones in the sample; 85% to 90% occur only once, and 10% to 12% lies in the top ten. The sample in question was peripheral blood, obtained from a patient treated with proton-based radiotherapy. Receptors were obtained from a man aged 80 or over with esophageal cancer. Each CDR3 is given with its conserved first and last residue. The order of the fields is J gene, V gene, clone size, D gene, CDR3 DNA, CDR3 protein. The D gene is left open where the match is weak. Part of the rows lack a size; the others show once, few, many or a class for expanded clones.

>TRBJ2-1|TRBV19|few|TRBD2
TGTGCCAGTAGTATAGCGGCCCTAGCGGGCGGATACAATGAGCAGTTCTTC
CASSIAALAGGYNEQFF
>TRBJ2-5|TRBV5-5|-|-
TGTGCCAGCAGCCGGCCGACTAGTTTGGAGACCCAGTACTTC
CASSRPTSLETQYF
>TRBJ2-7|TRBV10-2|-|-
TGCGCCAGCAGTAACCGTATAGGGTGGCTAAGGGGCGAGCAGTACTTC
CASSNRIGWLRGEQYF
>TRBJ1-4|TRBV2|-|-
TGTGCCAGCAGCTTAGCGGGCAGGGGAGAAAAACTGTTTTTT
CASSLAGRGEKLFF
>TRBJ2-7|TRBV5-1|once|TRBD2
TGCGCAAGCGGGGTCGAGCAGTACTTC
CASGVEQYF
>TRBJ1-1|TRBV4-1|-|-
TGCGCCAGCAGCCAAGGTAAGGGGGGGAACACTGAAGCTTTCTTT
CASSQGKGGNTEAFF
>TRBJ2-2|TRBV7-2|once|-
TGTGCCAGCATCCGACAACCAGGCACCGGGGAGCTGTTTTTT
CASIRQPGTGELFF
>TRBJ1-5|TRBV6-5|few|TRBD1
TGTGCCAGCAGACCTGCGGGACAGGGCAATCAGCCCCAGCATTTT
CASRPAGQGNQPQHF
>TRBJ1-6|TRBV7-2|-|-
TGTGCCAGCAGCACAGACAGACCACAGAATTCACCCCTCCACTTT
CASSTDRPQNSPLHF
>TRBJ1-2|TRBV12-5|-|TRBD1
TGTGCTAGTGGCCCTCGGGACAGCCTTTTCTATGGCTACACCTTC
CASGPRDSLFYGYTF
>TRBJ1-1|TRBV25-1|-|-
TGTGCCAGCAGTGATGGTCGAGCTTTCTTT
CASSDGRAFF
>TRBJ2-1|TRBV25-1|-|-
TGTGCCAGCCGGCAGGGGCGCACCTACAATGAGCAGTTCTTC
CASRQGRTYNEQFF
>TRBJ2-7|TRBV18|once|-
TGTGCCAGCGTTCGAGGGGTGGAGGAGGGCCTCTGGTACTTC
CASVRGVEEGLWYF
>TRBJ1-5|TRBV4-3|once|TRBD1
TGCGCCAGCAGCCAAGATCTCTCTCCTTGGACAGGGGAAGGTCAGCCCCAGCATTTT
CASSQDLSPWTGEGQPQHF
>TRBJ2-3|TRBV5-5|-|-
TGTGCCAGCAGCTTGGGACCGACTAGCACAGATACGCAGTATTTT
CASSLGPTSTDTQYF
>TRBJ1-1|TRBV7-9|-|-
TGTGCCAGCAGCTTTCTGCAAGGGGACACTGAAGCTTTCTTT
CASSFLQGDTEAFF
>TRBJ2-7|TRBV9|-|TRBD2
TGTGCCAGCAGCGTAGGCGGGAGGGGGACCTACGAGCAGTACTTC
CASSVGGRGTYEQYF
>TRBJ1-2|TRBV6-5|-|TRBD1
TGTGCCAGCAGTTTCGACAGGGATGGCTATGGCTACACCTTC
CASSFDRDGYGYTF
>TRBJ2-7|TRBV18|-|TRBD1
TGTGCCAGCTCACCAGGGGACAGGGAAAACGAGCAGTACTTC
CASSPGDRENEQYF
>TRBJ2-1|TRBV7-2|-|-
TGTGCCAGCAGCTTCAAGGGAGACAATGAGCAGTTCTTC
CASSFKGDNEQFF
>TRBJ1-2|TRBV19|-|-
TGTGCCAGTAGTATAGAGAGGACAGTGGCTGGAGGAGGCTACACCTTC
CASSIERTVAGGGYTF
>TRBJ2-3|TRBV11-2|-|-
TGTGCCAGCAGCTTAGTAGCAAGCACAGATACGCAGTATTTT
CASSLVASTDTQYF
>TRBJ1-2|TRBV19|-|TRBD1
TGTGCCAGTAGTATAAGGGACAGGACGGGTTATGGCTACACCTTC
CASSIRDRTGYGYTF
>TRBJ2-1|TRBV7-2|-|TRBD2
TGTGCCAGCAGCTTTAGCGGGGCGAACTACAATGAGCAGTTCTTC
CASSFSGANYNEQFF
>TRBJ2-5|TRBV7-7|-|-
TGTGCTAGCAGCTTATGGCAGGGAGTGTCCGAGACCCAGTACTTC
CASSLWQGVSETQYF
>TRBJ2-2|TRBV25-1|-|TRBD1
TGTGCCAGCAGCGGACAGGTCGGGGAGCTGTTTTTT
CASSGQVGELFF
>TRBJ2-1|TRBV2|-|-
TGTGCCAGCAGTGAATGGGTAGGGGAGCAGTTCTTC
CASSEWVGEQFF
>TRBJ2-3|TRBV30|-|-
TGTGCCTGGGGGCGTAATCAGGCAGATACGCAGTATTTT
CAWGRNQADTQYF
>TRBJ1-1|TRBV7-9|few|TRBD1
TGTGCCAGCAGCTCAATTCGGACAGGTGAAGCTTTCTTT
CASSSIRTGEAFF
>TRBJ2-7|TRBV7-2|-|-
TGTGCCAGCAGCCCCCCCCCGGGGCACGGGTACGAGCAGTACTTC
CASSPPPGHGYEQYF
>TRBJ2-3|TRBV2|-|TRBD2
TGTGCCAGCAACCGACTAGCCGCCGATGATACGCAGTATTTT
CASNRLAADDTQYF
>TRBJ2-1|TRBV27|-|TRBD1
TGTGCCAGCAGTTTAGGGACAGTCTACAATGAGCAGTTCTTC
CASSLGTVYNEQFF
>TRBJ2-5|TRBV2|few|TRBD1
TGTGCCAGCAGGGTGGACTGGGGACAGGGCTACCAAGAGACCCAGTACTTC
CASRVDWGQGYQETQYF
>TRBJ2-1|TRBV25-1|-|TRBD1
TGTGCCAGCAGTGAGGGGACAGGATTTTACAATGAGCAGTTCTTC
CASSEGTGFYNEQFF
>TRBJ1-4|TRBV18|-|-
TGTGCCAGCTCGCAGGGTCGGGGGACTGAAAAACTGTTTTTT
CASSQGRGTEKLFF